Following are 14 T cell receptor beta chains from one sample sequenced in a study of control samples from healthy donors and cancer patients. The repertoire was sequenced with immunoSEQ multiplex PCR; TCRdb's copy has only in-frame clones and lacks some. The sample holds 95,000 to 110,000 clones, around 88% seen once. The material sequenced was PBMCs. The receptors come from a man aged 55 to 70 with lung cancer.

In the case of this clone: Different DNA sequences within this sample yield the same CDR3. The chain couples TRBV9 to TRBJ1-6, with D maybe TRBD1 (5 bases). Germline values: CDR1 SGDLS, CDR2 YYNGEE. There are 17 residues in the CDR3. V lost 0 bases and J lost 0, with 10 bases in between. The CDR3 DNA sequence: TGTGCCAGCAGCGTAGGGGGCGAGAGCTCCTATAATTCACCCCTCCACTTT. Amino acids: CASSVGGESSYNSPLHF.

J is TRBJ1-2 and V is TRBV18; D is uncertain. In germline, CDR1 is KGHSH, CDR2 LQKENI. This CDR3 has 13 residues. V lost 3 bases to trimming and J lost 2 bases, with 7 bases between them. The CDR3 nucleotides read TGTGCCAGCTCACCGGGTGACAACTATGGCTACACCTTC. Translation gives CASSPGDNYGYTF.

This rearrangement joins TRBV27 to TRBJ1-3; maybe TRBD1 (5 bases). Per germline, CDR1 MNHEY and CDR2 SMNVEV (reference sequence). The CDR3 consists of 17 residues. V shed 2 bases and J shed 0 bases, with 14 bases lying between them. The CDR3 DNA sequence: TGTGCCAGCAGTTTAAACGGGCCGGGGGTCTCTGGAAACACCATATATTTT. This translates into CASSLNGPGVSGNTIYF.

The J gene is TRBJ1-5, the V gene TRBV11-2; D not certain. This CDR3 is 15 amino acids long. The ends were cut back, 0 bases at V and 2 bases at J, with 8 bases in the middle. Germline lookup yields CDR1 SGHAT and CDR2 FQNNGV. This chain's CDR3 is CASSLEASGNQPQHF. CDR3 DNA sequence: TGTGCCAGCAGCTTAGAGGCGTCAGGCAATCAGCCCCAGCATTTT.

This chain uses TRBV30 with TRBJ1-2, with D tentatively TRBD1 (5 bases). The V gene lost 0 bases and the J gene lost 8 bases, with 10 bases spanning the gap. Germline CDR1 reads GTSNPN; CDR2 reads SVGIG (reference sequence). This CDR3 region has 12 residues. The CDR3 loop reads CAWSVQGGGYTF. DNA of the CDR3: TGTGCCTGGAGTGTCCAGGGAGGCGGCTACACCTTC.

CDR3 in amino acids: CASSWGQTQYF. In DNA form, the CDR3 reads TGTGCCAGCAGCTGGGGCCAGACCCAGTACTTC. The chain combines TRBV11-3 with TRBJ2-5, with D possibly being TRBD1 (5 bases). Germline values: CDR1 SGHNT, CDR2 YENEEA. Deletions cut 4 bases from V and 6 bases from J, with 6 bases between. The CDR3 contains 11 residues.

The chain recombines TRBV24-1 with TRBJ2-2; 9 nucleotides agree with TRBD1. Trimming removed 2 bases from V and 0 bases from J; junction bases left unmatched: 9. The CDR3 sequence is 19 residues long. CDR1 is KGHDR and CDR2 is SFDVKD in the germline V gene. CDR3 residues: CATSDWDRVLRSNTGELFF. In DNA form, the CDR3 reads TGTGCCACCAGTGATTGGGACAGGGTCCTACGATCGAACACCGGGGAGCTGTTTTTT.

This clone was detected a few times. This specimen includes other DNA sequences encoding the same CDR3. The genes are TRBV4-1 and TRBJ2-3; no definite D call. CDR1 and CDR2 (germline): MGHRA, YSYEKL. Trimming left V 0 bases short and J 6 bases short, with 7 bases between. The CDR3 runs to 13 residues. CDR3 residues: CASSQERRDTQYF. The DNA of the CDR3 is TGCGCCAGCAGCCAAGAGAGGCGGGATACGCAGTATTTT.

J is TRBJ1-2 and V is TRBV30; D might be TRBD1 (6 bases). This CDR3 has 13 amino acids. Germline CDR1 and CDR2: GTSNPN and SVGIG (reference sequence). V gave up 3 bases and J gave up 2 bases, with 10 bases separating them. CDR3 sequence: CAWRGHQNYGYTF. The DNA of the CDR3 is TGTGCCTGGAGGGGACACCAGAACTATGGCTACACCTTC.

V and J are TRBV25-1 and TRBJ2-5; no reliable D call. V was cut by 0 bases and J by 5 bases, with 10 bases left in between. The V gene's germline CDR1 is MGHDK and CDR2 SYGVNS. The CDR3 extends over 14 amino acids. The CDR3 bases are TGTGCCAGCAGTGAATACGGCCCAAGGGAGACCCAGTACTTC. As protein: CASSEYGPRETQYF.

The chain is built from TRBV5-1 and TRBJ2-7, with no clear D. Germline V gene data show CDR1 as SGHRS and CDR2 as YFSETQ. V lost 0 bases and J lost 0, with 7 bases in between. There are 14 residues in the CDR3. CDR3 nucleotides: TGCGCCAGCAGCTTGGCTATTGACTCCTACGAGCAGTACTTC. Translation gives CASSLAIDSYEQYF.

The chain joins TRBV7-9 to TRBJ1-2; possible D gene TRBD1, 5 bases. Germline lookup yields CDR1 SEHNR and CDR2 FQNEAQ (reference sequence). This CDR3 has 15 residues. Trimming shortened V by 4 bases and J by 4 bases, and 16 bases separated the two germline ends. CDR3 nucleotides: TGTGCCAGCAGCTCCCCAGGGTCGGTACTCTATGGCTACACCTTC. This codes for CASSSPGSVLYGYTF.

The J gene is TRBJ1-6, the V gene TRBV5-5; D not resolved. The length of the CDR3 is 17 residues. The germline V gene has CDR1 SGHKS and CDR2 YYEKEE (reference sequence). V gave up 0 bases and J gave up 9 bases, with 19 bases separating them. The CDR3 protein is CASSLASGPMRLSPLHF. In nucleotides, the CDR3 is TGTGCCAGCAGCTTGGCATCAGGACCCATGAGACTTTCACCCCTCCACTTT.

This chain links TRBV5-1 with TRBJ2-3; a weak D match, TRBD2 (5 bases). V was cut by 0 bases and J by 2 bases, with 16 bases left in between. The CDR3 loop spans 17 amino acids. Germline assignment: CDR1 SGHRS and CDR2 YFSETQ. This chain's CDR3 is CASSLANPEGPTDTQYF. DNA for the CDR3: TGCGCCAGCAGCTTGGCCAATCCAGAGGGCCCCACAGATACGCAGTATTTT.